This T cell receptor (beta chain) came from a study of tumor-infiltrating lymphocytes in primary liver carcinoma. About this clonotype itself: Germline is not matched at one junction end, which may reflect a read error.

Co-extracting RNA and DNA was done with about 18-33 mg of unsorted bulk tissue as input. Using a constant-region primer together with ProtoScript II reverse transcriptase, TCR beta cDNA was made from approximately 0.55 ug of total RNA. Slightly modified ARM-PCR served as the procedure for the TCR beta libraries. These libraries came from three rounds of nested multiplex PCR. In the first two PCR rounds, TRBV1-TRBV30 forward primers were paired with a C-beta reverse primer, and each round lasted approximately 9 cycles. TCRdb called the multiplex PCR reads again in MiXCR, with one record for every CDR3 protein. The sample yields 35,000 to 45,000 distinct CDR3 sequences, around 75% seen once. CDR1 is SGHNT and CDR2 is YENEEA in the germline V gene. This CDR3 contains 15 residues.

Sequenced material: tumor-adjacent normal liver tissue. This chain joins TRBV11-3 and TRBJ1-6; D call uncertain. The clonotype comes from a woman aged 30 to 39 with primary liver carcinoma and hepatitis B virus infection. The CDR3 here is CASSVLAAGNLPLHF. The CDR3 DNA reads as TGTGCCAGCAGCGTTCTGGCGGCTGGGAATTTACCCCTCCACTTT.